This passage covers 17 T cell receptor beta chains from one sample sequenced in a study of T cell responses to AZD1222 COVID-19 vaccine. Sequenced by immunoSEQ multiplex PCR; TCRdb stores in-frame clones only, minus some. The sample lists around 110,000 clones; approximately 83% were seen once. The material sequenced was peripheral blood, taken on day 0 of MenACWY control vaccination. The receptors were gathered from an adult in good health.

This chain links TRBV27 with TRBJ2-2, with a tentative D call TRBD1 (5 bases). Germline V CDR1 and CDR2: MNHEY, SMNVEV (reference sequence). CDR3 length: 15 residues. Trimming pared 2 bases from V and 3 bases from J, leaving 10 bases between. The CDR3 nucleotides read TGTGCCAGCAGTTTAAGCAGGGCGGACACCGGGGAGCTGTTTTTT. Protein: CASSLSRADTGELFF.

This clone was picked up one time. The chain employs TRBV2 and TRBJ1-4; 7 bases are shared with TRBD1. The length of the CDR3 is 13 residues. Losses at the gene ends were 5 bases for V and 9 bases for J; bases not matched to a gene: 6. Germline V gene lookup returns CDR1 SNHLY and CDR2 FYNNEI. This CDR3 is CASSPGQFKKLFF. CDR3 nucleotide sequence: TGTGCCAGCAGTCCGGGACAGTTTAAAAAACTGTTTTTT.

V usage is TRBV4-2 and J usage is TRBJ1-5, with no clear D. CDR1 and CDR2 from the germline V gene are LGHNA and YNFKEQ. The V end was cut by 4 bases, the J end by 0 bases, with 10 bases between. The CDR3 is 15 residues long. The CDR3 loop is CASSLYQDSNQPQHF. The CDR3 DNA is TGTGCCAGCAGCCTATACCAGGATAGCAATCAGCCCCAGCATTTT.

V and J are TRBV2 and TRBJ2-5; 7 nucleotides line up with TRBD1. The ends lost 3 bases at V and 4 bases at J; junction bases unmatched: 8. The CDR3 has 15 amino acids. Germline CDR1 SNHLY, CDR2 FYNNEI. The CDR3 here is CASSDYRGLGETQYF. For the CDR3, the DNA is TGTGCCAGCAGTGATTATAGGGGGCTGGGAGAGACCCAGTACTTC.

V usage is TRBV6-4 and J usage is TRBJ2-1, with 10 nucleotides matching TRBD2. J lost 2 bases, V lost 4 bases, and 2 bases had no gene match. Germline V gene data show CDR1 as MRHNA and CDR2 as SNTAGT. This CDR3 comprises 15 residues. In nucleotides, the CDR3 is TGTGCCAGCAGTGTAGCGGGGGGAACCTACAATGAGCAGTTCTTC. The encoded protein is CASSVAGGTYNEQFF.

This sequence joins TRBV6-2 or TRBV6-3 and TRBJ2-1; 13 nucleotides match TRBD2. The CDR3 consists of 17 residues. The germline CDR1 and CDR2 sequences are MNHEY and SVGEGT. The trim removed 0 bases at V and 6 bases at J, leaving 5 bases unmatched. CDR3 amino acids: CASSYSPWTSGGNEQFF. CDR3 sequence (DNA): TGTGCCAGCAGTTACTCACCCTGGACTAGCGGGGGCAATGAGCAGTTCTTC.

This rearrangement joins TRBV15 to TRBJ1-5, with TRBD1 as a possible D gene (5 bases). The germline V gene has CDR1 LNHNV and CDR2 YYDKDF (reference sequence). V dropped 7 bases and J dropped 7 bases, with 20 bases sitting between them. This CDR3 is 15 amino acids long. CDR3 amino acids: CATTPTGRGDQPQHF. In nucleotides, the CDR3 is TGTGCCACCACTCCAACGGGGAGGGGTGACCAGCCCCAGCATTTT.

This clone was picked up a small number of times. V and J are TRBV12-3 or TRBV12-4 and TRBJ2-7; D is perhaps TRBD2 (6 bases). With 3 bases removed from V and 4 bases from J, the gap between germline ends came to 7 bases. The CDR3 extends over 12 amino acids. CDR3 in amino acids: CASSFRGYEQYF. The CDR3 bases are TGTGCCAGCAGTTTCCGGGGGTACGAGCAGTACTTC.

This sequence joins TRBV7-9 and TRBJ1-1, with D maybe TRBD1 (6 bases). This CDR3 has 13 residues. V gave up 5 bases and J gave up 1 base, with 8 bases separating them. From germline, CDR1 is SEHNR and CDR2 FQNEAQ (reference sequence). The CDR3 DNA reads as TGTGCCAGCAGCCTACAGGGGAACACTGAAGCTTTCTTT. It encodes CASSLQGNTEAFF.

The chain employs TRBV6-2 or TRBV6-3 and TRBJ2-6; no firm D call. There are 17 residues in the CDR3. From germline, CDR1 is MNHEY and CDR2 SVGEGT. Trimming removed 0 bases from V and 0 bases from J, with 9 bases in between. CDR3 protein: CASSYSIWGSGANVLTF. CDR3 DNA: TGTGCCAGCAGTTACTCGATTTGGGGCTCTGGGGCCAACGTCCTGACTTTC.

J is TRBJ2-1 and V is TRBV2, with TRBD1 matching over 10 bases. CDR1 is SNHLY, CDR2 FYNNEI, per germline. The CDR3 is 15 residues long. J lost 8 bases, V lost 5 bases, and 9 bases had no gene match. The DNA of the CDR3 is TGTGCCAGCAGTAGGGACAGGGGTTTACTCCATGAGCAGTTCTTC. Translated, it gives CASSRDRGLLHEQFF.

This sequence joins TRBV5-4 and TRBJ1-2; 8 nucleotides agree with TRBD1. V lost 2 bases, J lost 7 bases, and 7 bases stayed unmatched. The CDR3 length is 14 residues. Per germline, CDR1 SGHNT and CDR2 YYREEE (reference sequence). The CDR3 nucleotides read TGTGCCAGCAGCTTCCAGGACAGGGTGCTTGGCTACACCTTC. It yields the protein CASSFQDRVLGYTF.

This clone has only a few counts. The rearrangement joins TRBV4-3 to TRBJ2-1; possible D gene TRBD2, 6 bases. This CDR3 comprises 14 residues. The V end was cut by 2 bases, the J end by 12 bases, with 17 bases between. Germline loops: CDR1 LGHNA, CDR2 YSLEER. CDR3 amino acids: CASSQNVATGGQFF. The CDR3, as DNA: TGCGCCAGCAGCCAAAACGTTGCTACCGGGGGGCAGTTCTTC.

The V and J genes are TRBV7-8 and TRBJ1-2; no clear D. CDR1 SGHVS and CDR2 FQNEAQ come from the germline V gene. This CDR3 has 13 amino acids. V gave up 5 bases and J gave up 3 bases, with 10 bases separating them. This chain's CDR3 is CASSKGADYGYTF. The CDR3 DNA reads TGTGCCAGCAGCAAGGGAGCGGACTATGGCTACACCTTC.

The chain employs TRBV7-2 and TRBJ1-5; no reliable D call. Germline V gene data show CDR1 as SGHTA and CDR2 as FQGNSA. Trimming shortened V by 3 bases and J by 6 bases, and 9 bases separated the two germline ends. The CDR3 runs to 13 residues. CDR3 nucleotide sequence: TGTGCCAGCAGCTTGGATCCGGGTCAGCCCCAGCATTTT. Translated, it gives CASSLDPGQPQHF. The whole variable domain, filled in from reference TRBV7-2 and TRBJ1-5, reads GAGVSQSPSNKVTEKGKDVELRCDPISGHTALYWYRQSLGQGLEFLIYFQGNSAPDKSGLPSDRFSAERTGGSVSTLTIQRTQQEDSAVYLCASSLDPGQPQHFGDGTRLSIL.

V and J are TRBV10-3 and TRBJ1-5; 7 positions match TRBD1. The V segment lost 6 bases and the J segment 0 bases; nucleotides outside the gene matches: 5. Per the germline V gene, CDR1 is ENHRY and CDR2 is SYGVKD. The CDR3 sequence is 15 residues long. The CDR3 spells CAISRGQPSNQPQHF. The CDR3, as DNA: TGTGCCATCAGCCGGGGACAGCCTAGCAATCAGCCCCAGCATTTT.

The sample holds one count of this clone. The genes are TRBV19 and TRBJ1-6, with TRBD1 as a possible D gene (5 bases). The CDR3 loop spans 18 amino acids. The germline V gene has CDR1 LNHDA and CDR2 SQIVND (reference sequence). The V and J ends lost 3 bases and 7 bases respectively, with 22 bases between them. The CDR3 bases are TGTGCCAGTAGTATTAGGGCCCTTGGCCTGGGGGACAATTCACCCCTCCACTTT. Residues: CASSIRALGLGDNSPLHF. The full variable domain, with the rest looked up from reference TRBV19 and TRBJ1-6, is DGGITQSPKYLFRKEGQNVTLSCEQNLNHDAMYWYRQDPGQGLRLIYYSQIVNDFQKGDIAEGYSVSREKKESFPLTVTSAQKNPTAFYLCASSIRALGLGDNSPLHFGNGTRLTVT.